This T cell receptor beta chain was sequenced during a study of cytomegalovirus exposure and HLA in healthy donors. Donors had nominal health at sampling but likely had unrecorded immune exposures. The germline CDR1 and CDR2 sequences are SGHTA and FQGTGA. V was pared by 5 bases and J by 7 bases, with 9 bases of the junction left unmatched. The CDR3 is 16 residues long. PCR used 60 Vbeta primers and 13 Jbeta primers. Clones were read by immunoSEQ multiplex PCR, and TCRdb kept only the in-frame ones, dropping some. Of some 200,000 clones in the sample, around 64% were seen once. The gene calls are TRBV7-3 and TRBJ2-1, with TRBD2 matching over 12 bases. This TCR was sampled from a man aged 35-49 years in good health and CMV-seropositive. Sequencing used PBMCs. DNA for the CDR3: TGTGCCAGCAGCCCGACTAGCGGGGGCCCGGGGAATGAGCAGTTCTTC. As protein: CASSPTSGGPGNEQFF.